The clone carrying this T cell receptor (beta chain) came up once. Its specificity is unknown. This sample was included in a study of cytomegalovirus exposure and HLA in healthy donors. Trimming took 6 bases from V and 4 from J, leaving 9 bases between them. Germline CDR1 reads KGHSH; CDR2 reads LQKENI. This CDR3 has 13 residues. Study-wide results and caveats: High sensitivity and specificity were reportedly achieved when the classifier diagnosed cytomegalovirus status. It was taken for granted in presence/absence analyses that sequencing depth across donors was roughly uniform. Investigators reported 164 TCR beta chains as tied to cytomegalovirus. In most subjects, TCR beta sequences reportedly gave accurate predictions of HLA-A and HLA-B alleles.

The PCR ran on 60 Vbeta and 13 Jbeta primers. Only in-frame clones appear in the TCRdb table, and some are missing; sequencing was by immunoSEQ multiplex PCR. The data show under 150,000 clones, roughly three quarters seen once. This sequence originates from a young woman in good health and CMV-seronegative. The chain joins TRBV18 to TRBJ2-2; a weak D match, TRBD1 (5 bases). Sequencing input: PBMCs. The CDR3 DNA reads TGTGCCAGCTCCCCTAGGGGCACCGGGGAGCTGTTTTTT. Encoded protein: CASSPRGTGELFF. Full variable domain (remainder filled in from reference TRBV18 and TRBJ2-2): NAGVMQNPRHLVRRRGQEARLRCSPMKGHSHVYWYRQLPEEGLKFMVYLQKENIIDESGMPKERFSAEFPKEGPSILRIQQVVRGDSAAYFCASSPRGTGELFFGEGSRLTVL.